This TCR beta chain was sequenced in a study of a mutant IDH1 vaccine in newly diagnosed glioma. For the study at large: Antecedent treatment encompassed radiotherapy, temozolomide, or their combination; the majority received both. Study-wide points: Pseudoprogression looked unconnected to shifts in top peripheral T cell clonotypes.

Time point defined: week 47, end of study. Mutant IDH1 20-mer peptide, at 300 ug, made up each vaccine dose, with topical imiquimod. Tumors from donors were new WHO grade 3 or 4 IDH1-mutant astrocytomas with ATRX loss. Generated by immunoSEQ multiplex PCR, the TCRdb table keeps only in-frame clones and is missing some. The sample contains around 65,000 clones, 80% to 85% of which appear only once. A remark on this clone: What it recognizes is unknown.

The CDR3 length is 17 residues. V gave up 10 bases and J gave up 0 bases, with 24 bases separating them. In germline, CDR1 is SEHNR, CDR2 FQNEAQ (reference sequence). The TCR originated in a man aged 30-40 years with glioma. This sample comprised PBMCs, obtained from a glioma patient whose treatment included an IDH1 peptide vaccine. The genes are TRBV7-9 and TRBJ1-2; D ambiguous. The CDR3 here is CATESILVWPPNYGYTF. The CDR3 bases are TGTGCCACCGAGAGCATTCTAGTATGGCCTCCTAACTATGGCTACACCTTC.